This T cell receptor beta chain was found in a study of vaccination effects on CD4 cells after COVID-19. The study, taken as a whole, reports: Both infection-induced and vaccine-induced clones contracted markedly at late post-vaccination timepoints.

As for this clone: Antigen specificity is unknown.

Here immunoSEQ multiplex PCR was the method, and the copy in TCRdb shows in-frame clones only, minus some. The table records under 60,000 clones, 76% of them present only once. Germline V CDR1 and CDR2: LGHDT, YNNKEL (reference sequence). This CDR3 has 15 residues. V lost 3 bases to trimming and J lost 1 base, with 11 bases between them. The ViraFEST assay expanded antigen-specific CD4+ T cells with viral peptide pools before sequencing. Scientists isolated CD4+ T cells after a roughly ten-day culture period ended. PCR-confirmed SARS-CoV-2 infection occurred in the person between March and December 2020.

This TCR came from a human donor who had a prior SARS-CoV-2 infection. The sample was CD4+ T cells from PBMCs cultured with HIV peptides, taken before COVID-19 vaccination. Subset given: HIV-1 Nef peptide pool negative control/reference culture. V usage is TRBV3-1 (or the pseudogene TRBV3-2) and J usage is TRBJ2-3; D may be TRBD1 (6 bases). The CDR3 DNA is TGTGCCAGCAGCCATCTGGCAGGGGGCACAGATACGCAGTATTTT. As protein: CASSHLAGGTDTQYF.